A selection of T cell receptor beta chains follows, all from one sample in a study of cytotoxic CD8 clonotypes in ibrutinib-treated CLL. The repertoire was sequenced with immunoSEQ multiplex PCR; TCRdb's copy has only in-frame clones and lacks some. The table includes under 200,000 clones, roughly 80% detected once. Sequencing was performed on PBMCs, taken after 24 months of ibrutinib treatment. All receptors derive from a human donor with chronic lymphocytic leukemia. Each CDR3 is given with its conserved first and last residue. The D gene is left open where the match is weak. Not every row has a clone size; where given, it reads once, few, many or a size class.

D,V,size,J,CDR3,DNA
TRBD1,TRBV6-6,.,TRBJ2-7,CASSYPLDRGAYEQYF,TGTGCCAGCAGTTACCCCTTAGACAGGGGCGCCTACGAGCAGTACTTC
.,TRBV6-5,.,TRBJ2-7,CASSSAGYSYEQYF,TGTGCCAGCAGTTCGGCAGGTTACTCCTACGAGCAGTACTTC
.,TRBV4-2,.,TRBJ2-1,CASSLRKGASGGYNEQFF,TGTGCCAGCAGCCTAAGAAAGGGGGCATCGGGAGGGTACAATGAGCAGTTCTTC
.,TRBV5-1,.,TRBJ2-2,CASSLIPNTGELFF,TGCGCCAGCAGCTTGATTCCCAACACCGGGGAGCTGTTTTTT
TRBD1,TRBV6-5,.,TRBJ2-7,CASSYSSTGSTYEQYF,TGTGCCAGCAGTTACTCCTCGACAGGGTCGACCTACGAGCAGTACTTC
.,TRBV7-9,.,TRBJ1-2,CASSLVQGTHYGYTF,TGTGCCAGCAGCTTAGTTCAGGGGACTCACTATGGCTACACCTTC
TRBD1,TRBV19,.,TRBJ1-1,CASSARGQGYTEAFF,TGTGCCAGTAGTGCCCGGGGACAGGGATACACTGAAGCTTTCTTT
TRBD1,TRBV10-3,.,TRBJ1-1,CAIRGTGWNTEAFF,TGTGCCATCAGGGGGACAGGGTGGAACACTGAAGCTTTCTTT
.,TRBV30,.,TRBJ2-2,CAWSTGLPPPELFF,TGTGCCTGGAGCACGGGACTCCCTCCCCCGGAGCTGTTTTTT
.,TRBV4-1,.,TRBJ2-1,CASSQDRTPYNEQFF,TGCGCCAGCAGCCAAGATAGGACACCCTACAATGAGCAGTTCTTC
.,TRBV30,.,TRBJ1-3,CAWSVGGNTIYF,TGTGCCTGGAGTGTAGGGGGAAACACCATATATTTT
.,TRBV9,.,TRBJ2-3,CASSVVAGGSQYF,TGTGCCAGCAGCGTAGTGGCAGGGGGGTCGCAGTATTTT
.,TRBV11-1,many,TRBJ1-1,CASSPGRTVNTEAFF,TGTGCCAGCAGCCCGGGACGGACTGTGAACACTGAAGCTTTCTTT
.,TRBV29-1,.,TRBJ2-6,CSVSLVTGTATSGANVLTF,TGCAGCGTTTCCTTGGTAACCGGGACCGCGACCTCTGGGGCCAACGTCCTGACTTTC
TRBD2,TRBV28,once,TRBJ2-7,CASTAGGGMWYEQYF,TGTGCCAGCACCGCGGGGGGGGGAATGTGGTACGAGCAGTACTTC
TRBD1,TRBV30,.,TRBJ1-3,CAWSGGTVPASGNTIYF,TGTGCCTGGAGTGGCGGGACAGTTCCTGCCTCTGGAAACACCATATATTTT
.,TRBV6-1,.,TRBJ2-7,CASSRAWGNYEQYF,TGTGCCAGCAGCAGAGCGTGGGGGAATTACGAGCAGTACTTC
TRBD1,TRBV6-6,.,TRBJ1-2,CASSTHGQGPNYGYTF,TGTGCCAGCAGCACTCACGGACAGGGACCTAACTATGGCTACACCTTC
.,TRBV4-1,once,TRBJ2-3,CASSQDSRGGKDTQYF,TGCGCCAGCAGCCAAGATTCGAGGGGGGGTAAAGATACGCAGTATTTT
.,TRBV28,.,TRBJ2-7,CASRPSQWRNSYEQYF,TGTGCCAGCAGACCCAGTCAATGGAGAAACTCCTACGAGCAGTACTTC
.,TRBV5-1,.,TRBJ2-3,CASCRGGATDTQYF,TGCGCCAGCTGCCGTGGGGGGGCTACAGATACGCAGTATTTT
TRBD2,TRBV9,.,TRBJ2-1,CASSEQLGTSGRASEQFF,TGTGCCAGCAGCGAGCAACTCGGGACTAGCGGGAGGGCTTCGGAGCAGTTCTTC
TRBD2,TRBV4-3,.,TRBJ2-3,CASSPRGRGGDTQYF,TGCGCCAGCAGTCCCCGTGGGCGGGGGGGAGATACGCAGTATTTT